This entry describes one T cell receptor (beta chain). The antigen is not known. Each sorted subset replicate got 200 ng genomic DNA, tens of thousands of genomes. Sequencing used immunoSEQ multiplex PCR; TCRdb keeps in-frame clones, though not all of them. The sample consists of about 520,000 clones, around 96% of them appearing once. This entry comes from a study of shared clonotypes between healthy human individuals. CDR1 and CDR2 from the germline V gene are SGDLS and YYNGEE. This CDR3 comprises 17 residues. Notes on the study in general: Shared clonotypes: 4.5% to 6% naive CD4, 3% to 3.5% naive CD8, 2.3% memory CD4, over 0.3% memory CD8.

The receptor comes from a woman aged 30 to 39 in good health. The sequenced sample was naive CD4+ T cells sorted from blood. Stated subset: CD45RA+ positively selected. The chain employs TRBV9 and TRBJ2-5; 12 bases are a match to TRBD2. Judging by the DNA end, TRBJ2-7 fits better; the J call may be wrong. The CDR3 coding sequence is TGTGCCAGCAGCGTAGAGGCTAGCGGGAGGGCCGCCTACGAGCAGTACTTC. Translated, it gives CASSVEASGRAAYEQYF.